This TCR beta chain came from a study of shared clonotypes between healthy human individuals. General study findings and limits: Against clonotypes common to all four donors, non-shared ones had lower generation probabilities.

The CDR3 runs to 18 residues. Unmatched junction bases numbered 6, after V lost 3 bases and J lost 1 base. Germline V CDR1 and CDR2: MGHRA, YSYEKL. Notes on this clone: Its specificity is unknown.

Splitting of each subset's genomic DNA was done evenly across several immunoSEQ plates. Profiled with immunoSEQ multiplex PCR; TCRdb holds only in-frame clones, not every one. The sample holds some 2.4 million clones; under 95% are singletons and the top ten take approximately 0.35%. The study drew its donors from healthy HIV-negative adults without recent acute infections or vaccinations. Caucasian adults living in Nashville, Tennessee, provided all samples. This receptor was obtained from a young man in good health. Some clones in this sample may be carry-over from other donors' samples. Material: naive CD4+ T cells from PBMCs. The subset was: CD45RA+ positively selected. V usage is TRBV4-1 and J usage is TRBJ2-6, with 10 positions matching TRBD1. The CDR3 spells CASSHDRGRGSGANVLTF. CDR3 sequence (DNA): TGCGCCAGCAGCCATGACAGGGGGCGCGGGTCTGGGGCCAACGTCCTGACTTTC.